One and the same sample provided the 6 T cell receptor beta chains below, sequenced in a study of CD8+CD57+ T cells in acquired aplastic anemia. CDR3 and TCR beta VDJ profiling relied on a genomic DNA template. One entry per CDR3 protein, called by TCRdb with MiXCR from the reads. In the table there are about 180,000 distinct CDR3 sequences, 35% to 50% of which are singletons. The sequenced sample consisted of sorted CD4+, CD8+, or CD8+CD57+ T cells (not recorded which) from PBMCs. The receptors originated from a human donor in good health.

As for this clonotype: A clone one base away is much larger, so this may be a read error. As the CDR3 is not closed by the conserved phenylalanine or tryptophan, this likely results from a read error. The rearrangement uses TRBV4-2 and TRBJ1-1, with a weak D call TRBD1 (6 bases). Per the germline V gene, CDR1 is LGHNA and CDR2 is YNFKEQ. With 3 bases removed from V and 5 bases from J, the gap between germline ends came to 19 bases. This CDR3 contains 16 residues. The CDR3 nucleotides read TGTGCCAGCAGCCACGAAACAGGGAAAAGGAGGACTGAAGCTTTCTCT. Protein sequence: CASSHETGKRRTEAFS.

This rearrangement joins TRBV7-9 to TRBJ2-7; D remains ambiguous. V was pared by 2 bases and J by 6 bases, with 11 bases between. This CDR3 is 13 amino acids long. Germline V gene sequence: CDR1 SEHNR, CDR2 FQNEAQ (reference sequence). For the CDR3, the DNA is TGTGCCAGCAGCTTACTATCCGACTCCGAGCAGTACTTC. Translated: CASSLLSDSEQYF.

Points on this clonotype: A much larger clone sits a single nucleotide away, making a read error possible. The DNA for the CDR3 is TGTGCCAATAGTATGCCCGGGGGCTATACCGGGGAGCTGTTTTTT. Protein sequence: CANSMPGGYTGELFF. V gene TRBV19 combines with J gene TRBJ2-2, with D perhaps TRBD1 or TRBD2 (6 bases each). The CDR3 length is 15 residues. CDR1 is LNHDA, CDR2 SQIVND, per germline (reference sequence). The full variable domain, its missing parts supplied by reference TRBV19 and TRBJ2-2, is DGGITQSPKYLFRKEGQNVTLSCEQNLNHDAMYWYRQDPGQGLRLIYYSQIVNDFQKGDIAEGYSVSREKKESFPLTVTSAQKNPTAFYLCANSMPGGYTGELFFGEGSRLTVL.

The chain is built from TRBV6-2 or TRBV6-3 and TRBJ2-7, with D perhaps TRBD1 or TRBD2 (5 bases each). The CDR3 sequence is 14 residues long. Per germline, CDR1 MNHEY and CDR2 SVGEGT. V was cut by 4 bases and J by 2 bases, with 12 bases left in between. The CDR3 loop is CASSFRDVPYEQYF. CDR3 bases: TGTGCCAGCAGTTTCCGGGACGTACCCTACGAGCAGTACTTC.

This clonotype was seen only once. V and J are TRBV12-3 or TRBV12-4 and TRBJ1-2; D perhaps matches TRBD1 (5 bases). CDR3 length: 13 residues. The V and J ends lost 5 bases and 8 bases respectively, with 15 bases between them. The CDR3 DNA reads as TGTGCCAGCAGTCACCAGGGACCAGACGGCTACACCTTC. It translates to CASSHQGPDGYTF.

In its sample, this clonotype was seen a few times. This chain joins TRBV9 and TRBJ1-2; a possible D gene is TRBD1 (6 bases). The V end was cut by 3 bases, the J end by 6 bases, with 9 bases between. Germline CDR1 SGDLS, CDR2 YYNGEE. The CDR3 contains 12 residues. The DNA for the CDR3 is TGTGCCAGCAGCGGAACAGGGCATGGCTACACCTTC. Its protein is CASSGTGHGYTF.